The rows below give T cell receptor beta chains drawn from one sample of a study of cytomegalovirus exposure and HLA in healthy donors. Only in-frame clones appear in the TCRdb table, and some are missing; sequencing was by immunoSEQ multiplex PCR. The sample includes 150,000 to 200,000 clones, 80% to 90% seen only once; the top ten take about 2%. The sample was PBMCs. The source of these receptors is a man younger than 35 in good health and CMV-seropositive. Each CDR3 is given with its conserved first and last residue. The order of the fields is D gene, clone size, J gene, V gene, CDR3 DNA, CDR3 protein. D genes are given only for firm matches. Clone size appears in some rows only: once, few, many, or a class for an expanded clone.

d_call: TRBD2; clone_size: .; j_call: TRBJ2-1; v_call: TRBV11-2; cdr3_nt: TGTGCCAGCAGCTCCATCCTAGCGGGGAAGTACAATGAGCAGTTCTTC; cdr3_aa: CASSSILAGKYNEQFF
d_call: .; clone_size: .; j_call: TRBJ2-5; v_call: TRBV11-2; cdr3_nt: TGTGCCAGCAGCCCCGGGACAATGCCGAACTTC; cdr3_aa: CASSPGTMPNF
d_call: TRBD1; clone_size: .; j_call: TRBJ1-2; v_call: TRBV14; cdr3_nt: TGTGCCAGCAGCCAAGATCATTCAGGGGGCCGGTATGGCTACACCTTC; cdr3_aa: CASSQDHSGGRYGYTF
d_call: TRBD1; clone_size: .; j_call: TRBJ2-3; v_call: TRBV27; cdr3_nt: TGTGCCAGCAGTTCAGTCCCCGGGACAGGGACAGATACGCAGTATTTT; cdr3_aa: CASSSVPGTGTDTQYF
d_call: TRBD1; clone_size: .; j_call: TRBJ1-6; v_call: TRBV7-9; cdr3_nt: TGTGCCAGCAGCTTTGGGACAGGGGAGAATTCACCCCTCCACTTT; cdr3_aa: CASSFGTGENSPLHF
d_call: .; clone_size: .; j_call: TRBJ2-3; v_call: TRBV11-2; cdr3_nt: TGTGCCAGCAGCTTAGGAGGGGGGGGCACAGATACGCAGTATTTT; cdr3_aa: CASSLGGGGTDTQYF
d_call: TRBD2; clone_size: .; j_call: TRBJ2-3; v_call: TRBV5-4; cdr3_nt: TGTGCCAGCAGTTTGGTCCTAGCGGGGAGGGGAGATACGCAGTATTTT; cdr3_aa: CASSLVLAGRGDTQYF
d_call: .; clone_size: .; j_call: TRBJ1-6; v_call: TRBV5-1; cdr3_nt: TGCGCCAGCAGCTTGGTGGAAGGGGGCTATAATTCACCCCTCCACTTT; cdr3_aa: CASSLVEGGYNSPLHF
d_call: .; clone_size: .; j_call: TRBJ2-3; v_call: TRBV4-2; cdr3_nt: TGTGCCAGCAGCCATGGGGGCTCTACCGACAGCACAGATACGCAGTATTTT; cdr3_aa: CASSHGGSTDSTDTQYF
d_call: .; clone_size: .; j_call: TRBJ1-1; v_call: TRBV6-5; cdr3_nt: TGTGCCAGCAGTTATCAAGGACATTTCGCTGAAGCTTTCTTT; cdr3_aa: CASSYQGHFAEAFF
d_call: TRBD2; clone_size: .; j_call: TRBJ2-5; v_call: TRBV7-2; cdr3_nt: TGTGCCAGCAGCCTATCCAGCGGGGGTGGGGAGACCCAGTACTTC; cdr3_aa: CASSLSSGGGETQYF
d_call: .; clone_size: .; j_call: TRBJ1-2; v_call: TRBV7-9; cdr3_nt: TGTGCCAGCAGCCTACGACTACCATATAAGGGTTCTTTCTATGGCTACACCTTC; cdr3_aa: CASSLRLPYKGSFYGYTF
d_call: .; clone_size: .; j_call: TRBJ1-1; v_call: TRBV11-3; cdr3_nt: TGTGCCAGCAGCTTACTCGCAGGCCGGGGAAACACTGAAGCTTTCTTT; cdr3_aa: CASSLLAGRGNTEAFF
d_call: TRBD1; clone_size: .; j_call: TRBJ1-5; v_call: TRBV4-1; cdr3_nt: TGCGCCAGCAGCCAAAAGGGGGACAGGGGTGACCAGCCCCAGCATTTT; cdr3_aa: CASSQKGDRGDQPQHF
d_call: TRBD1; clone_size: .; j_call: TRBJ1-1; v_call: TRBV30; cdr3_nt: TGTGCCTGGAGTGTAAAGGGGGCGGCGGCTTTCTTT; cdr3_aa: CAWSVKGAAAFF
d_call: .; clone_size: .; j_call: TRBJ2-3; v_call: TRBV27; cdr3_nt: TGTGCCAGCAGTTTAAGCGAGTTTGATACGCAGTATTTT; cdr3_aa: CASSLSEFDTQYF
d_call: TRBD1; clone_size: once; j_call: TRBJ2-7; v_call: TRBV11-2; cdr3_nt: TGTGCCAGCAGCTATACAGGGGGCAACTACGAGCAGTACTTC; cdr3_aa: CASSYTGGNYEQYF
d_call: TRBD1; clone_size: .; j_call: TRBJ1-1; v_call: TRBV6-4; cdr3_nt: TGTGCCAGCAGCCTATACAGGGGAATTACTGAAGCTTTCTTT; cdr3_aa: CASSLYRGITEAFF
d_call: .; clone_size: .; j_call: TRBJ1-1; v_call: TRBV5-6; cdr3_nt: TGTGCCAGCAGCTTGGGACAGGAAGCTTTCTTT; cdr3_aa: CASSLGQEAFF
d_call: TRBD2; clone_size: .; j_call: TRBJ2-5; v_call: TRBV13; cdr3_nt: TGTGCCAGCAGCGGTCGTGGGACTAGCGGTCAAGAGACCCAGTACTTC; cdr3_aa: CASSGRGTSGQETQYF
d_call: .; clone_size: .; j_call: TRBJ2-2; v_call: TRBV9; cdr3_nt: TGTGCCAGCAGCTTTCCGTCGAACACCGGGGAGCTGTTTTTT; cdr3_aa: CASSFPSNTGELFF
d_call: TRBD2; clone_size: .; j_call: TRBJ2-3; v_call: TRBV7-2; cdr3_nt: TGTGCCAGCAGCTTAGTTCTCCTTAGCGGGGGGGACACAGATACGCAGTATTTT; cdr3_aa: CASSLVLLSGGDTDTQYF
d_call: .; clone_size: .; j_call: TRBJ2-7; v_call: TRBV5-6; cdr3_nt: TGTGCCAGCAGCTTGGGCAGATCTGACGAGCAGTACTTC; cdr3_aa: CASSLGRSDEQYF
d_call: TRBD1; clone_size: .; j_call: TRBJ2-2; v_call: TRBV10-3; cdr3_nt: TGTGCCATCCGCCCTCGGACAGGAGGGAACACCGGGGAGCTGTTTTTT; cdr3_aa: CAIRPRTGGNTGELFF
d_call: .; clone_size: .; j_call: TRBJ2-4; v_call: TRBV29-1; cdr3_nt: TGCAGCGTTGTAGACCTGGGAGGCAAAAACAGTCAGTACTTC; cdr3_aa: CSVVDLGGKNSQYF
d_call: .; clone_size: .; j_call: TRBJ2-3; v_call: TRBV10-3; cdr3_nt: TGTGCCATCACTCCGCAGGGTTCGGGAGATACGCAGTATTTT; cdr3_aa: CAITPQGSGDTQYF
d_call: .; clone_size: .; j_call: TRBJ1-5; v_call: TRBV6-1; cdr3_nt: TGTGCCAGCAGTGAAGGGTCAGAACCAAGGCCCCAGCATTTT; cdr3_aa: CASSEGSEPRPQHF
d_call: TRBD2; clone_size: .; j_call: TRBJ2-1; v_call: TRBV9; cdr3_nt: TGTGCCAGCGCGGTGGAGGATAGCGGGGGGGTGAACAATGAGCAGTTCTTC; cdr3_aa: CASAVEDSGGVNNEQFF
d_call: .; clone_size: .; j_call: TRBJ1-3; v_call: TRBV5-1; cdr3_nt: TGCGCCAGCAGTCAGGACTCTGGAAACACCATATATTTT; cdr3_aa: CASSQDSGNTIYF
d_call: TRBD1; clone_size: .; j_call: TRBJ2-7; v_call: TRBV12-5; cdr3_nt: TGTGCTAGTGGTAACCGACAGGGGCCGACCTACGAGCAGTACTTC; cdr3_aa: CASGNRQGPTYEQYF
d_call: .; clone_size: .; j_call: TRBJ1-5; v_call: TRBV5-6; cdr3_nt: TGTGCCAGCAGCTTCTCAGGCAGCAATCAGCCCCAGCATTTT; cdr3_aa: CASSFSGSNQPQHF
d_call: TRBD1; clone_size: .; j_call: TRBJ1-2; v_call: TRBV7-3; cdr3_nt: TGTGCCAGCAGCCCAGGGACAGGGGGCTATGGCTACACCTTC; cdr3_aa: CASSPGTGGYGYTF